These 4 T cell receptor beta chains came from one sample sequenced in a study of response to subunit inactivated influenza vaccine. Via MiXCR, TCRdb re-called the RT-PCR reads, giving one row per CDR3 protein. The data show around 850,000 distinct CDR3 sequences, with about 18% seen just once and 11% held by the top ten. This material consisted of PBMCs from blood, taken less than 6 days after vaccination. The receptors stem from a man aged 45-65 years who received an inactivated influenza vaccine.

The CDR3 DNA reads TGTGCCAGCAGCCGGCAGGGGGAGAACACCGGGGAGCTGTTTTTT. It translates to CASSRQGENTGELFF. The chain joins TRBV4-2 to TRBJ2-2; 7 bases fit TRBD1. V shed 4 bases and J 1 base; nucleotides not matched to a gene: 3. Looked up from germline, CDR1 is LGHNA and CDR2 is YNFKEQ. The CDR3 is made up of 15 amino acids.

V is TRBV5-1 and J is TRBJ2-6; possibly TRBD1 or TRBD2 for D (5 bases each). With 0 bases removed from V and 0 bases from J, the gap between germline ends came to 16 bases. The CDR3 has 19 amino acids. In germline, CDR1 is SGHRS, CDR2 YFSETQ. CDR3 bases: TGCGCCAGCAGCTTGGTCTTCCTCGGGACGATCTCTGGGGCCAACGTCCTGACTTTC. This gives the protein CASSLVFLGTISGANVLTF. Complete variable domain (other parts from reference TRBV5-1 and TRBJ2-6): KAGVTQTPRYLIKTRGQQVTLSCSPISGHRSVSWYQQTPGQGLQFLFEYFSETQRNKGNFPGRFSGRQFSNSRSEMNVSTLELGDSALYLCASSLVFLGTISGANVLTFGAGSRLTVL.

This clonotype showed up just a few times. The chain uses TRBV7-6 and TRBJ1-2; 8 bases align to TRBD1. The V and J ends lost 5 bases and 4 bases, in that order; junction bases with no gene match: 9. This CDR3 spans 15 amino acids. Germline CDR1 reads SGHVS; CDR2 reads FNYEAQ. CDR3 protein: CASSQKTGGGYGYTF. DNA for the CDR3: TGTGCCAGCAGCCAGAAAACAGGGGGAGGCTATGGCTACACCTTC.

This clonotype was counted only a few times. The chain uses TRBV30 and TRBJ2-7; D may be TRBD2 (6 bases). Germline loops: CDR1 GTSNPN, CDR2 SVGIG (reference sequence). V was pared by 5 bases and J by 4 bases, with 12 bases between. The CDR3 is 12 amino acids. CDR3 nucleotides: TGTGCCTGGTCTCGGGAGAATTACGAGCAGTACTTC. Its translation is CAWSRENYEQYF.